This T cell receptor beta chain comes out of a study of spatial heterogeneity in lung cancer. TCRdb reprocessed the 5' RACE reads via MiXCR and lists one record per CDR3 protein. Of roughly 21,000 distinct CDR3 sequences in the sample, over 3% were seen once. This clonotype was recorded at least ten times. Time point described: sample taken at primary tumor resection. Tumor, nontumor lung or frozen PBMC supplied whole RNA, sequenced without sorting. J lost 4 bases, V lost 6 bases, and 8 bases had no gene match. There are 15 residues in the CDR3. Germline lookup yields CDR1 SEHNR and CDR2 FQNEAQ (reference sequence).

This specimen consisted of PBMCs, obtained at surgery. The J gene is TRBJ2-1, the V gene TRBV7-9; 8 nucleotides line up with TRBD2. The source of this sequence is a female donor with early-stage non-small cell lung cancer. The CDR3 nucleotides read TGTGCCAGCAGACCCAGCGGGAGCGGTTACAATGAGCAGTTCTTC. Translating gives CASRPSGSGYNEQFF.